This record looks at one TCR beta chain sequence and its context. Method: immunoSEQ multiplex PCR; TCRdb's copy keeps in-frame clones and lacks some. The sample has about 680,000 clones; around 72% are singletons. This specimen belongs to a study of shared clonotypes between healthy human individuals. The CDR3 has 13 residues. Germline-derived CDR1 and CDR2 are MNHNS and SASEGT. J gave up 6 bases and V 5 bases, and 4 bases lay outside the gene matches. The sample was memory CD4+ T cells sorted from blood. This sample's subset: CD45RA-negative fraction. The rearrangement links TRBV6-1 to TRBJ1-5, with 7 bases fitting TRBD1. The clonotype comes from a woman under 40 in good health. The CDR3 loop is CASSPGQSQPQHF. The CDR3 DNA reads TGTGCCAGCAGTCCGGGACAGAGTCAGCCCCAGCATTTT.